This record covers a single T cell receptor beta chain. The data stem from a study of blood T cells in healthy people across ages. Trimming stripped 7 bases from V and 4 bases from J, with 12 bases between. Per germline, CDR1 PRHDT and CDR2 FYEKMQ (reference sequence). There are 13 residues in the CDR3. Sample-barcoded 5' priming and a J-beta primer mix drove a second PCR of about 6 to 12 cycles. TCRdb re-analysed the 5' RACE reads in MiXCR, keeping a single row per CDR3 protein. The data contain about 720,000 distinct CDR3 sequences, roughly 25% of them seen just once; the ten biggest clones take up more than 3%. This sample also belongs to another study, concerning T cells of mothers and their children.

This clonotype originated in a boy between 10 and 17 years old in good health. The material sequenced was blood. J is TRBJ2-3 and V is TRBV13; D remains ambiguous. The DNA for the CDR3 is TGTGCCAGCAACTCCTGGGGATCAGATACGCAGTATTTT. Protein: CASNSWGSDTQYF.